This TCR beta chain was identified in a study of T cell changes during pregnancy in multiple sclerosis. V was clipped by 4 bases and J by 2 bases; unmatched bases: 5. CDR1 is SGHNT and CDR2 is YYREEE in the germline V gene (reference sequence). The CDR3 contains 14 residues. Some clones are missing from TCRdb's copy, which holds only in-frame ones; the method was immunoSEQ multiplex PCR. Of 85,000 to 100,000 clones listed, under 95% are singletons. The chain uses TRBV5-4 and TRBJ2-5; the match to TRBD1 covers 7 bases. The specimen was peripheral blood, collected after pregnancy. The sequence was obtained from a female donor with multiple sclerosis, enrolled in a pregnancy study. The CDR3 DNA reads TGTGCCAGCAGCACCGGGACAGTTCAAGAGACCCAGTACTTC. Encoded protein: CASSTGTVQETQYF. Based on the CDR3 plus reference TRBV5-4 and TRBJ2-5, the full variable domain is ETGVTQSPTHLIKTRGQQVTLRCSSQSGHNTVSWYQQALGQGPQFIFQYYREEENGRGNFPPRFSGLQFPNYSSELNVNALELDDSALYLCASSTGTVQETQYFGPGTRLLVL.